The 9 T cell receptor beta chains given below trace back to one sample, sequenced in a study of blood T cell repertoires in COVID-19. Profiling relied on immunoSEQ multiplex PCR, and the TCRdb table lists in-frame clones only, not all of them. Of some 120,000 clones in the sample, around 77% were seen once. Input material: peripheral blood. Source of these receptors: a human donor in a cohort sampled during active COVID-19.

This chain's CDR3 is CASTPGQGESPLHF. In DNA, the CDR3 is TGTGCCAGTACCCCGGGACAGGGGGAATCACCCCTCCACTTT. The chain couples TRBV19 to TRBJ1-6; 11 positions agree with TRBD1. Trimming took 7 bases from V and 10 from J; bases not matched to a gene: 6. The CDR3 covers 14 residues. CDR1 is LNHDA, CDR2 SQIVND, per germline (reference sequence).

This clone was seen only a few times. The chain is built from TRBV2 and TRBJ2-6; no clear D gene. Trimming stripped 5 bases from V and 0 bases from J, with 8 bases between. The germline gives CDR1 SNHLY, CDR2 FYNNEI. This CDR3 spans 15 amino acids. CDR3 sequence: CASSQEISGANVLTF. The CDR3 region has the DNA TGTGCCAGCAGTCAGGAAATCTCTGGGGCCAACGTCCTGACTTTC.

The V and J genes are TRBV7-9 and TRBJ2-1; D may be TRBD2 (7 bases). Germline values: CDR1 SEHNR, CDR2 FQNEAQ (reference sequence). V gave up 5 bases and J gave up 4 bases, with 18 bases separating them. CDR3 length: 16 amino acids. The CDR3 DNA reads TGTGCCAGCAGCCTCTCGCGGGGGCCCCTATACAATGAGCAGTTCTTC. It yields the protein CASSLSRGPLYNEQFF. The variable domain in full, completed from reference TRBV7-9 and TRBJ2-1, reads DTGVSQNPRHKITKRGQNVTFRCDPISEHNRLYWYRQTLGQGPEFLTYFQNEAQLEKSRLLSDRFSAERPKGSFSTLEIQRTEQGDSAMYLCASSLSRGPLYNEQFFGPGTRLTVL.

V is TRBV5-5 and J is TRBJ2-5; 9 bases are shared with TRBD1. Germline-derived CDR1 and CDR2 are SGHKS and YYEKEE (reference sequence). V shed 3 bases, J shed 5 bases, and the junction held 11 bases outside the gene matches. CDR3 length equals 16 residues. Here the CDR3 reads CASSSVTGQGRETQYF. For the CDR3, the DNA is TGTGCCAGCAGCTCGGTTACGGGACAGGGCCGCGAGACCCAGTACTTC.

The chain links TRBV25-1 to TRBJ1-1; the D gene is possibly TRBD1 (6 bases). The V end lost 5 bases, the J end lost 3 bases, and 7 bases lay between the germline ends. Germline V gives CDR1 MGHDK, CDR2 SYGVNS. The CDR3 contains 12 residues. CDR3 DNA: TGTGCCAGCAGTCACAGGGACACTGAAGCTTTCTTT. It specifies CASSHRDTEAFF.

The chain employs TRBV6-5 and TRBJ2-2; TRBD2 matches at 7 bases. Germline V gives CDR1 MNHEY, CDR2 SVGAGI. This CDR3 is 15 amino acids long. V dropped 6 bases and J dropped 1; count of bases not matched to a gene: 5. The CDR3 sequence is CASSQRGENTGELFF. In DNA, the CDR3 is TGTGCCAGCAGCCAACGGGGGGAGAACACCGGGGAGCTGTTTTTT.

The J gene is TRBJ1-3, the V gene TRBV2; D remains ambiguous. CDR1 is SNHLY, CDR2 FYNNEI, per germline. This CDR3 has 15 residues. V was trimmed by 8 bases and J by 0 bases, leaving 14 bases between them. The CDR3 DNA reads as TGTGCCAGCTCTATCATGTTGAGCTCTGGAAACACCATATATTTT. It encodes CASSIMLSSGNTIYF. The variable domain in full, completed from reference TRBV2 and TRBJ1-3, reads EPEVTQTPSHQVTQMGQEVILRCVPISNHLYFYWYRQILGQKVEFLVSFYNNEISEKSEIFDDQFSVERPDGSNFTLKIRSTKLEDSAMYFCASSIMLSSGNTIYFGEGSWLTVV.

The chain links TRBV6-2 or TRBV6-3 to TRBJ2-7, with D possibly being TRBD1 (6 bases). The V end lost 5 bases, the J end lost 1 base, and 12 bases lay between the germline ends. This CDR3 comprises 14 residues. The germline V gene has CDR1 MNHEY and CDR2 SVGEGT. The CDR3 spells CASSAQQGSYEQYF. CDR3 bases: TGTGCCAGCAGTGCCCAACAGGGTTCCTACGAGCAGTACTTC.

The V gene is TRBV7-3, the J gene TRBJ1-2; 7 positions agree with TRBD1. Unmatched junction bases numbered 11, after V lost 8 bases and J lost 2 bases. From germline, CDR1 is SGHTA and CDR2 FQGTGA. The CDR3 runs 15 residues. The CDR3 protein is CASRWAGGSNYGYTF. CDR3 sequence (DNA): TGTGCCAGCCGGTGGGCAGGGGGTTCAAACTATGGCTACACCTTC.